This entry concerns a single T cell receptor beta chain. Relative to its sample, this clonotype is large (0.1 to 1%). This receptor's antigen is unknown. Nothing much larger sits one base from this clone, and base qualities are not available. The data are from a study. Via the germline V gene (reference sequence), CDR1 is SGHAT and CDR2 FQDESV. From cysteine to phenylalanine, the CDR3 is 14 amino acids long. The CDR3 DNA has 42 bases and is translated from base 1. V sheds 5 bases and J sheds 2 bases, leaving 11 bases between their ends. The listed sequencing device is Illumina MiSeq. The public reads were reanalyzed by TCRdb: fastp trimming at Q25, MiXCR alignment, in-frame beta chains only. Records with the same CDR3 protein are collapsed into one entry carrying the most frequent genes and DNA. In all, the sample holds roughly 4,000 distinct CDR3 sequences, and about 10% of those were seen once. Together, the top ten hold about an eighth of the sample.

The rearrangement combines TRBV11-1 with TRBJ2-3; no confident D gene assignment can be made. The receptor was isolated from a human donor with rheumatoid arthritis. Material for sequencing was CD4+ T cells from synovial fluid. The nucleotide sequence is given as TGTGCCAGCAGCCTAGACACCTACACAGATACGCAGTATTTT. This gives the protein CASSLDTYTDTQYF.